These T cell receptor beta chains were read from a single sample in a study of cytomegalovirus exposure and HLA in healthy donors. Repertoires were generated with immunoSEQ multiplex PCR, while TCRdb's copy carries only in-frame clones and drops some. The top ten clones hold 9% of a sample with over 120,000 clones, roughly nine tenths of them seen once. The sequencing sample was made of PBMCs. All receptors derive from a woman younger than 35 in good health and CMV-seropositive. Both conserved end residues are part of each CDR3. The D gene is left open where the match is weak. Expanded clones are given a class, and other clones once, few, many or no size at all.

size | J | D | V | DNA | CDR3
few | TRBJ1-6 | TRBD1 | TRBV9 | TGTGCCAGCAGCGTAGACAGGGGGCGACCCCTCCACTTT | CASSVDRGRPLHF
- | TRBJ2-5 | - | TRBV30 | TGTGCCTGGAGTGGTGTCCGGGGAGAGACCCAGTACTTC | CAWSGVRGETQYF
many | TRBJ1-2 | TRBD1 | TRBV6-1 | TGTGCCAGCAGTGAATCACAGGGGGGATTTGGCTACACCTTC | CASSESQGGFGYTF
once | TRBJ2-5 | - | TRBV7-8 | TGTGCCAGCAGCTTCAGCGGGCCGGAGACCCAGTACTTC | CASSFSGPETQYF
- | TRBJ1-5 | - | TRBV9 | TGTGCCAGCAGCGTATATGGCAGGGTAGGCAATCAGCCCCAGCATTTT | CASSVYGRVGNQPQHF
- | TRBJ2-2 | TRBD1 | TRBV29-1 | TGCAGCGTTTTGACAGGGGCGAACACCGGGGAGCTGTTTTTT | CSVLTGANTGELFF
- | TRBJ2-1 | - | TRBV10-1 | TGCGCCAGCGGACCTACGGGGGTTCCTTACAATGAGCAGTTCTTC | CASGPTGVPYNEQFF
few | TRBJ2-1 | TRBD2 | TRBV27 | TGTGCCAGCAGTTTATATCCAGGCGGGGGGGCCAATGAGCAGTTCTTC | CASSLYPGGGANEQFF
once | TRBJ1-4 | TRBD1 | TRBV7-6 | TGTGCCAGCAGCTCGCAACAGGGGGCCGTTGAAAAACTGTTTTTT | CASSSQQGAVEKLFF
- | TRBJ2-5 | TRBD2 | TRBV11-2 | TGTGCCAGCAGCCTTAACACGGGACTAGCGGGAGAGACCCAGTACTTC | CASSLNTGLAGETQYF
- | TRBJ1-3 | - | TRBV2 | TGTGCCAGCGGGGAGGAGCGCTCTGGAAACACCATATATTTT | CASGEERSGNTIYF
- | TRBJ2-7 | TRBD1 | TRBV5-1 | TGCGCCAGCAGCTACGGACAGGGGGCGCAGTACTTC | CASSYGQGAQYF
- | TRBJ2-4 | - | TRBV7-2 | TGTGCCAGCAGCCCCTTGCTTGGCGGTGGTATCCAGTACTTC | CASSPLLGGGIQYF
- | TRBJ1-1 | TRBD1 | TRBV10-3 | TGTGCCATCAGTAGGGGACAGGGAGCTGAAGCTTTCTTT | CAISRGQGAEAFF
- | TRBJ2-5 | - | TRBV9 | TGTGCCAGCAGCCTTCTATCCGGGGAGACCCAGTACTTC | CASSLLSGETQYF
- | TRBJ2-3 | TRBD1 | TRBV7-9 | TGTGCCAGCAGCGCCGGGACAGGGAGCTTCACAGATACGCAGTATTTT | CASSAGTGSFTDTQYF
- | TRBJ2-1 | - | TRBV29-1 | TGCAGCGGGCCAAGCGGCGATGAGCAGTTCTTC | CSGPSGDEQFF
- | TRBJ2-7 | TRBD2 | TRBV18 | TGTGCCAGCTCACCACCGGGGACGGGGGGGGCCGGAGGGAACTACGAGCAGTACTTC | CASSPPGTGGAGGNYEQYF
once | TRBJ2-7 | TRBD1 | TRBV7-2 | TGTGCCAGCAGCTTAGCCCCCGGGACAGGACCCTACGAGCAGTACTTC | CASSLAPGTGPYEQYF
- | TRBJ2-7 | - | TRBV21-1 | TGTGCCAGCAGCAAAGGGCGCAGGGGGCGTTACTACGAGCAGTACTTC | CASSKGRRGRYYEQYF
- | TRBJ1-2 | - | TRBV7-8 | TGTGCCAGCAGCTCCGGGACAACTAACTATGGCTACACCTTC | CASSSGTTNYGYTF
- | TRBJ2-7 | - | TRBV11-2 | TGTGCCAGCAGCCCCCGGGAGTCCGGAGAGCAGTACTTC | CASSPRESGEQYF
- | TRBJ2-7 | TRBD1 | TRBV2 | TGTGCCAGCAGCGCCGGGACAGGCCACTACGAGCAGTACTTC | CASSAGTGHYEQYF
- | TRBJ2-3 | TRBD2 | TRBV6-6 | TGTGCCAGCATCCGAGCCGGGACTAGAAGCACAGATACGCAGTATTTT | CASIRAGTRSTDTQYF
- | TRBJ1-5 | - | TRBV7-2 | TGTGCCAGCGGAAGACAGACAGATCAGCCCCAGCATTTT | CASGRQTDQPQHF
- | TRBJ1-4 | - | TRBV7-6 | TGTGCCAGCAGCTTTGGCCCAGGGGATAATGAAAAACTGTTTTTT | CASSFGPGDNEKLFF
once | TRBJ1-1 | - | TRBV5-4 | TGTGCCAGCAGCGACGGACACCTGAACACTGAAGCTTTCTTT | CASSDGHLNTEAFF
- | TRBJ2-5 | - | TRBV28 | TGTGCCAGCAAACAAGGGGGTACCAGGGAGACCCAGTACTTC | CASKQGGTRETQYF
- | TRBJ2-7 | - | TRBV4-2 | TGTGCCAGCAGCCAAGGGGCGGGGGAGCAGTACTTC | CASSQGAGEQYF
once | TRBJ2-5 | TRBD1 | TRBV7-9 | TGTGCCAGCAGCCCGAATTACAGGGGCCAAGAGACCCAGTACTTC | CASSPNYRGQETQYF
- | TRBJ1-5 | - | TRBV19 | TGTGCCAGTAGTGCCACAGGTTTCAATCAGCCCCAGCATTTT | CASSATGFNQPQHF
- | TRBJ1-4 | - | TRBV14 | TGTGCCAGCAGCCACCAGGCTGAAAAACTGTTTTTT | CASSHQAEKLFF
- | TRBJ2-2 | - | TRBV28 | TGTGCCAGCAGTTTACGGTTCAGGCCCTCCAACACCGGGGAGCTGTTTTTT | CASSLRFRPSNTGELFF
- | TRBJ2-7 | - | TRBV19 | TGTGCCAGTAGTATAGCGGCCGCGCGGGAGCAGTACTTC | CASSIAAAREQYF
- | TRBJ1-6 | - | TRBV5-4 | TGTGCCAGCAGCTGGGGGGATGAAGGAATGTCACCCCTCCACTTT | CASSWGDEGMSPLHF
few | TRBJ2-3 | - | TRBV6-5 | TGTGCCAGCAGTTACTCGATGAGTAGCACAGATACGCAGTATTTT | CASSYSMSSTDTQYF
- | TRBJ2-2 | - | TRBV10-3 | TGTGCCATCAGTGAGTCGGGGAGATTTGACACCGGGGAGCTGTTTTTT | CAISESGRFDTGELFF
- | TRBJ1-4 | - | TRBV28 | TGTGCCAGCGGGTTCAGACAAGCAACTAATGAAAAACTGTTTTTT | CASGFRQATNEKLFF
- | TRBJ2-2 | TRBD1 | TRBV5-6 | TGTGCCAGCAGCTTGGACAGGGGGCGCGACACCGGGGAGCTGTTTTTT | CASSLDRGRDTGELFF